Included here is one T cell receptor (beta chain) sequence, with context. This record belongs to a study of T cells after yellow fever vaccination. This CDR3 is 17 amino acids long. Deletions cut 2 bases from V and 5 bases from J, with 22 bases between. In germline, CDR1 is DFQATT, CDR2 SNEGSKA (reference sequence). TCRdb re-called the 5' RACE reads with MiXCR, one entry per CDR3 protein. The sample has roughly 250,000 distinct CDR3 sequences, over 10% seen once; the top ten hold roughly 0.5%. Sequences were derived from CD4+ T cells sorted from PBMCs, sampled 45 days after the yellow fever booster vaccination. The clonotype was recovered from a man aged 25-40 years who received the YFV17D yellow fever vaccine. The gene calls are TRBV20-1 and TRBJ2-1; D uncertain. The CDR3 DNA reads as TGCAGTGCTAGAAAGTCCTTTGTTTCGACCCCAAACAATGAGCAGTTCTTC. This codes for CSARKSFVSTPNNEQFF.